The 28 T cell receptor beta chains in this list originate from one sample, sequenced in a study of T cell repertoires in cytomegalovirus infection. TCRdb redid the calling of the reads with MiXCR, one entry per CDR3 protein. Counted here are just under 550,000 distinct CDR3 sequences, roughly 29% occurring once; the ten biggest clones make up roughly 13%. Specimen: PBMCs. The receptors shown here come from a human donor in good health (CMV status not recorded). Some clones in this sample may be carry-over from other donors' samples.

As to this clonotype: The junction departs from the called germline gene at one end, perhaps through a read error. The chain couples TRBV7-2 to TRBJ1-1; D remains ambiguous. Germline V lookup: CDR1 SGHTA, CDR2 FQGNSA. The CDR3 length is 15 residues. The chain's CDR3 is CASSLGVRLNTEASF. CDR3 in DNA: TGTGCCAGCAGCTTAGGTGTCCGACTGAACACTGAAGCTTCCTTT.

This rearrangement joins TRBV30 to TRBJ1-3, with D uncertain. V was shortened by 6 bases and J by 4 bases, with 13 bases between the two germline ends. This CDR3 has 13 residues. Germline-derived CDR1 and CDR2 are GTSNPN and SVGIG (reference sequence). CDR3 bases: TGTGCCTGCCGGTCTCCGAAGGGAAACACCATATATTTT. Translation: CACRSPKGNTIYF.

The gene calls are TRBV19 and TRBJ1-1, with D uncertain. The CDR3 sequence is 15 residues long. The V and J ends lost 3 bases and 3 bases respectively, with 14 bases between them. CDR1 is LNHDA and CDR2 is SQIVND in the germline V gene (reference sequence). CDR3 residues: CASSISTIRYTEAFF. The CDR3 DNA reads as TGTGCCAGTAGTATCTCCACAATCAGATACACTGAAGCTTTCTTT.

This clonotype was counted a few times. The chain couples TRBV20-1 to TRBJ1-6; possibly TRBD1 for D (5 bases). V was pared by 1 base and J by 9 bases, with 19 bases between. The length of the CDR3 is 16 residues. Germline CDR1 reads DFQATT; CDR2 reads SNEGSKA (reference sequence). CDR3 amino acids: CSARANGGGSASPLHF. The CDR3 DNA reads TGCAGTGCTAGAGCTAACGGGGGAGGTTCGGCTTCACCCCTCCACTTT.

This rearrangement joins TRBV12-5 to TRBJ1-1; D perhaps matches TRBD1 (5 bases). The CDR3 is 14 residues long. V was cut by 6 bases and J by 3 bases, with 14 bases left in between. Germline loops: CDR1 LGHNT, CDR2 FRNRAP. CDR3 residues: CASGAGRADTEAFF. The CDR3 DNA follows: TGTGCTAGTGGCGCGGGCAGGGCGGACACTGAAGCTTTCTTT. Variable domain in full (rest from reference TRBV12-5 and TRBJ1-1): DARVTQTPRHKVTEMGQEVTMRCQPILGHNTVFWYRQTMMQGLELLAYFRNRAPLDDSGMPKDRFSAEMPDATLATLKIQPSEPRDSAVYFCASGAGRADTEAFFGQGTRLTVV.

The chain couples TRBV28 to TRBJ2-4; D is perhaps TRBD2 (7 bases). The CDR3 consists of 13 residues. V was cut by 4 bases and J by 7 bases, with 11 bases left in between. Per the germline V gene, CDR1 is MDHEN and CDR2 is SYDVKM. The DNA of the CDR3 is TGTGCCAGCAGTTCACAGGGAGGGAACATTCAGTACTTC. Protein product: CASSSQGGNIQYF.

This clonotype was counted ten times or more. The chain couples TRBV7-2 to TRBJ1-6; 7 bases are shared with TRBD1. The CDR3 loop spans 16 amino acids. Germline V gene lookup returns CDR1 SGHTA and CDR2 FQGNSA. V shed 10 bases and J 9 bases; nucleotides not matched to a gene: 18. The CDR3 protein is CATRQGGSLVSSPLHF. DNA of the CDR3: TGTGCCACCAGACAGGGAGGTTCTCTGGTTTCTTCACCCCTCCACTTT.

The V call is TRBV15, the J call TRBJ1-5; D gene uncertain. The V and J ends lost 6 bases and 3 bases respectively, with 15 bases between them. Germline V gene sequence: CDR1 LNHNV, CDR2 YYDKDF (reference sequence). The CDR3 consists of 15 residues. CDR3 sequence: CATRNATVPNQPQHF. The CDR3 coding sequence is TGTGCCACCAGAAATGCGACGGTTCCCAATCAGCCCCAGCATTTT. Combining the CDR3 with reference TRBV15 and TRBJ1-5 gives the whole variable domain DAMVIQNPRYQVTQFGKPVTLSCSQTLNHNVMYWYQQKSSQAPKLLFHYYDKDFNNEADTPDNFQSRRPNTSFCFLDIRSPGLGDTAMYLCATRNATVPNQPQHFGDGTRLSIL.

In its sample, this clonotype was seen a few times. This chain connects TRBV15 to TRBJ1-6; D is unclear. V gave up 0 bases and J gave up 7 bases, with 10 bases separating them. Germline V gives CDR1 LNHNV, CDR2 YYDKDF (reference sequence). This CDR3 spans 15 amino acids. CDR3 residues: CATSRDDHRNSPLHF. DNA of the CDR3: TGTGCCACCAGCAGAGACGACCACCGAAATTCACCCCTCCACTTT.

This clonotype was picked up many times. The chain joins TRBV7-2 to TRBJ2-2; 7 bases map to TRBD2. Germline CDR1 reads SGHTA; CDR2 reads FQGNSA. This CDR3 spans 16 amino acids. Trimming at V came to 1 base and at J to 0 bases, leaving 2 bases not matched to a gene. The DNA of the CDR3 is TGTGCCAGCAGCTTAGTAGCGGGTGCGAACACCGGGGAGCTGTTTTTT. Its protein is CASSLVAGANTGELFF.

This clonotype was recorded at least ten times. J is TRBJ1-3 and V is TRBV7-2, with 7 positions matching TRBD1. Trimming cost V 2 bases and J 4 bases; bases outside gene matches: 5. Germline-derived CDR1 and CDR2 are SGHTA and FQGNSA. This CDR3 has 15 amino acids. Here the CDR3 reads CASSLFTGAGNTIYF. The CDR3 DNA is TGTGCCAGCAGCTTATTCACAGGGGCCGGAAACACCATATATTTT.

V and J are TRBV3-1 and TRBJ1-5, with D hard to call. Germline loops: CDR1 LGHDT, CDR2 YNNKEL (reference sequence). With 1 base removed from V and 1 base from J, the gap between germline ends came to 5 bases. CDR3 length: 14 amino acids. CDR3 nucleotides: TGTGCCAGCAGCCAAGTCATGAGCAATCAGCCCCAGCATTTT. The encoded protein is CASSQVMSNQPQHF.

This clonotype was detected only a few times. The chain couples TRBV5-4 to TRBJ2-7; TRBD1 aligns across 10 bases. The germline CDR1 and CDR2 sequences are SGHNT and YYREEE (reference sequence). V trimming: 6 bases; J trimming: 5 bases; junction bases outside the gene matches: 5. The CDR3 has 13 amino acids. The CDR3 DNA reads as TGTGCCAGCACCCTGGGGACAGGGGACGAGCAGTACTTC. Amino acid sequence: CASTLGTGDEQYF. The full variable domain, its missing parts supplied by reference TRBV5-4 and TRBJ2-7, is ETGVTQSPTHLIKTRGQQVTLRCSSQSGHNTVSWYQQALGQGPQFIFQYYREEENGRGNFPPRFSGLQFPNYSSELNVNALELDDSALYLCASTLGTGDEQYFGPGTRLTVT.

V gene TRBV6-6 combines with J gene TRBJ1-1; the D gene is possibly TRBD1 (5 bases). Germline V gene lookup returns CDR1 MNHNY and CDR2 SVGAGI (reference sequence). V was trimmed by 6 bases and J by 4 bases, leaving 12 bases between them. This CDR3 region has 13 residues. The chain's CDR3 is CASSKQVTTEAFF. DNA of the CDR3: TGTGCCAGCAGCAAACAGGTCACCACTGAAGCTTTCTTT.

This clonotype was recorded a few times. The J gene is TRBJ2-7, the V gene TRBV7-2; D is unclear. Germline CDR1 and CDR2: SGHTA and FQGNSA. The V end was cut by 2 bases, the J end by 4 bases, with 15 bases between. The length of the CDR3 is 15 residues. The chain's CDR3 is CASSLLRSRSYEQYF. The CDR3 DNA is TGTGCCAGCAGCTTACTCAGGAGTAGATCTTACGAGCAGTACTTC.

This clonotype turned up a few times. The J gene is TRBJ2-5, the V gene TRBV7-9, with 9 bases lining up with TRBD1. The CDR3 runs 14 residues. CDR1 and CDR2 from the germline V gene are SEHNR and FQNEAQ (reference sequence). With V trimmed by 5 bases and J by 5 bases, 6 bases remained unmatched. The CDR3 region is CASSHGTGPETQYF. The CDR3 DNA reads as TGTGCCAGCAGCCACGGGACAGGGCCTGAGACCCAGTACTTC. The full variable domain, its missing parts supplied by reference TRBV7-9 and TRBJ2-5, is DTGVSQNPRHKITKRGQNVTFRCDPISEHNRLYWYRQTLGQGPEFLTYFQNEAQLEKSRLLSDRFSAERPKGSFSTLEIQRTEQGDSAMYLCASSHGTGPETQYFGPGTRLLVL.

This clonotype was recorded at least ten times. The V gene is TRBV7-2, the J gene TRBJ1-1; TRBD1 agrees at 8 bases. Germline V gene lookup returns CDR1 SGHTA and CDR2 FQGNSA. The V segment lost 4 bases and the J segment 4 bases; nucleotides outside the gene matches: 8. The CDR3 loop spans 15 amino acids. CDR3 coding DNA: TGTGCCAGCAGCTCGCAGAGGACAGGGCCCACTGAAGCTTTCTTT. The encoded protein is CASSSQRTGPTEAFF.

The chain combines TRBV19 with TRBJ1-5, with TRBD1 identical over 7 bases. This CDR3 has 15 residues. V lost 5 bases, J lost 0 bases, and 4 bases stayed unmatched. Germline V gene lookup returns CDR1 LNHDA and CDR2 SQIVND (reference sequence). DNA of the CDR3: TGTGCCAGTAGTGACAGGGACGTTAGCAATCAGCCCCAGCATTTT. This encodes CASSDRDVSNQPQHF. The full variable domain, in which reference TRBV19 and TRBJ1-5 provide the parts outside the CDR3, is DGGITQSPKYLFRKEGQNVTLSCEQNLNHDAMYWYRQDPGQGLRLIYYSQIVNDFQKGDIAEGYSVSREKKESFPLTVTSAQKNPTAFYLCASSDRDVSNQPQHFGDGTRLSIL.

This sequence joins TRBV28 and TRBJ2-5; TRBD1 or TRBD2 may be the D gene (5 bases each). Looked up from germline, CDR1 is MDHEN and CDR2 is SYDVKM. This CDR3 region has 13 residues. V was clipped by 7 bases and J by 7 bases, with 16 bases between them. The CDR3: CASTPGNAGTQYF. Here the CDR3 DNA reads TGTGCCAGCACCCCAGGGAATGCGGGGACCCAGTACTTC. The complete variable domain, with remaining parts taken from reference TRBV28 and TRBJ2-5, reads DVKVTQSSRYLVKRTGEKVFLECVQDMDHENMFWYRQDPGLGLRLIYFSYDVKMKEKGDIPEGYSVSREKKERFSLILESASTNQTSMYLCASTPGNAGTQYFGPGTRLLVL.

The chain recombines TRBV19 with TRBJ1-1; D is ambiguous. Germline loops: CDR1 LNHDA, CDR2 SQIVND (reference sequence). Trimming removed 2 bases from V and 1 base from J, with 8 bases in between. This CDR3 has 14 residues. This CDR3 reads CASSILGRNTEAFF. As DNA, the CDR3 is TGTGCCAGTAGTATACTTGGGAGGAACACTGAAGCTTTCTTT.

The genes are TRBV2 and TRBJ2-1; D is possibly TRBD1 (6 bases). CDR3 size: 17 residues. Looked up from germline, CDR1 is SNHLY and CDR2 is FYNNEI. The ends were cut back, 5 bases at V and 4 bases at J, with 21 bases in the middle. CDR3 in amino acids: CASSPWGLRTMYNEQFF. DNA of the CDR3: TGTGCCAGCAGTCCCTGGGGGCTGCGGACAATGTACAATGAGCAGTTCTTC.

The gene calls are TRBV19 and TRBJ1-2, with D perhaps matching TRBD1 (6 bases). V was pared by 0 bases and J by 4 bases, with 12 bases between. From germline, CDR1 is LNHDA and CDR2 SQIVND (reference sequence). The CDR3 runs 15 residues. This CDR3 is CASSIDRGQGYGYTF. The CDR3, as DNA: TGTGCCAGTAGTATAGACCGGGGGCAAGGCTATGGCTACACCTTC.

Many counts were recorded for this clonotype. CDR3 sequence reads: CASSLALNKNGYTF. DNA for the CDR3: TGTGCCAGCAGCTTAGCACTAAATAAGAATGGCTACACCTTC. V usage is TRBV7-2 and J usage is TRBJ1-2; D gene ambiguous. The CDR3 has 14 residues. V was trimmed by 0 bases and J by 6 bases, leaving 11 bases between them. Germline assignment: CDR1 SGHTA and CDR2 FQGNSA.

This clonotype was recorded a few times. CDR3 in DNA: TGCGCCAGCAGCCGAGGAATCGGTGTTGAGCAGTTCTTC. This translates into CASSRGIGVEQFF. This chain connects TRBV4-3 to TRBJ2-1; no clear D. There are 13 residues in the CDR3. V lost 4 bases and J lost 9, with 13 bases in between. The germline CDR1 and CDR2 sequences are LGHNA and YSLEER.

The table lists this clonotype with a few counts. The CDR3, as DNA: TGTGCCAGCAGTCAGACGGGAAACAATCAGCCCCAGCATTTT. This gives the protein CASSQTGNNQPQHF. This chain links TRBV7-2 with TRBJ1-5; D not certain. Deletions cut 6 bases from V and 3 bases from J, with 12 bases between. Germline V gene lookup returns CDR1 SGHTA and CDR2 FQGNSA. This CDR3 has 14 residues. The full variable domain, rest sourced from reference TRBV7-2 and TRBJ1-5, is GAGVSQSPSNKVTEKGKDVELRCDPISGHTALYWYRQSLGQGLEFLIYFQGNSAPDKSGLPSDRFSAERTGGSVSTLTIQRTQQEDSAVYLCASSQTGNNQPQHFGDGTRLSIL.

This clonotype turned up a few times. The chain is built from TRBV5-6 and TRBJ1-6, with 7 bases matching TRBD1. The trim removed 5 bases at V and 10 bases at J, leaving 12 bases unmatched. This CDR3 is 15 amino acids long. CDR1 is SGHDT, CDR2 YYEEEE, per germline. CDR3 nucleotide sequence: TGTGCCAGCAGAGCCTGGACAGGATTGGAATCACCCCTCCACTTT. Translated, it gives CASRAWTGLESPLHF. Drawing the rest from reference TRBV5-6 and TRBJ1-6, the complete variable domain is DAGVTQSPTHLIKTRGQQVTLRCSPKSGHDTVSWYQQALGQGPQFIFQYYEEEERQRGNFPDRFSGHQFPNYSSELNVNALLLGDSALYLCASRAWTGLESPLHFGNGTRLTVT.

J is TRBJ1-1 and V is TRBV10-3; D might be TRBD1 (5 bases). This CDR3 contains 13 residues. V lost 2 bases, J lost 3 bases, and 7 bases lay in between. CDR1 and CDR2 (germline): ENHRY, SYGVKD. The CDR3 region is CAISEKGYTEAFF. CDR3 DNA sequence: TGTGCCATCAGTGAGAAGGGGTACACTGAAGCTTTCTTT.

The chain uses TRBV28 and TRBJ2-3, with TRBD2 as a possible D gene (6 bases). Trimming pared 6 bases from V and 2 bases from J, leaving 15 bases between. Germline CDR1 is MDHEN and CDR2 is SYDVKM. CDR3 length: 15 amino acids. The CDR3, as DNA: TGTGCCAGCAGCATGGAGGAGGGGTACACAGATACGCAGTATTTT. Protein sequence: CASSMEEGYTDTQYF. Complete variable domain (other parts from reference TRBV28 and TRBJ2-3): DVKVTQSSRYLVKRTGEKVFLECVQDMDHENMFWYRQDPGLGLRLIYFSYDVKMKEKGDIPEGYSVSREKKERFSLILESASTNQTSMYLCASSMEEGYTDTQYFGPGTRLTVL.